Following are 21 T cell receptor beta chains from one sample sequenced in a study of control samples from healthy donors and cancer patients. Clones were read by immunoSEQ multiplex PCR, and TCRdb kept only the in-frame ones, dropping some. The sample contains about 110,000 clones, roughly 90% of which appear only once. Sequencing used PBMCs. The receptor source for this set is a woman aged 60-75 years with lung cancer.

The rearrangement links TRBV15 to TRBJ1-4, with TRBD1 identical over 8 bases. The germline V gene has CDR1 LNHNV and CDR2 YYDKDF (reference sequence). V gave up 3 bases and J gave up 0 bases; unmatched junction bases: 3. The CDR3 has 16 residues. The CDR3 loop reads CATSRDRDATNEKLFF. In DNA, the CDR3 is TGTGCCACCAGCAGGGACAGGGATGCAACTAATGAAAAACTGTTTTTT.

V usage is TRBV29-1 and J usage is TRBJ2-1; 9 bases line up with TRBD2. The length of the CDR3 is 15 residues. With V trimmed by 1 base and J by 2 bases, 3 bases remained unmatched. Germline CDR1 SQVTM, CDR2 ANQGSEA. The CDR3: CSVEGSSGAYNEQFF. CDR3 nucleotide sequence: TGCAGCGTTGAAGGGTCTAGCGGGGCCTACAATGAGCAGTTCTTC.

J is TRBJ2-7 and V is TRBV12-1; the tabulated D call, TRBD1, remains unverified against the DNA. TRBV12-1 is a listed pseudogene. This CDR3 spans 13 amino acids. DNA for the CDR3: TGTGCCAGCAGCTTGGACAGCTCCTACGAGCAGTACTTC. Translation: CASSLDSSYEQYF.

This chain links TRBV6-2 or TRBV6-3 with TRBJ2-3; 9 bases match TRBD1. V lost 6 bases and J lost 7; bases outside the gene matches: 8. This CDR3 has 14 amino acids. Germline V gene lookup returns CDR1 MNHEY and CDR2 SVGEGT. The CDR3 DNA follows: TGTGCCAGCAGCCCCGGGACAGGGATGAATACGCAGTATTTT. Its protein is CASSPGTGMNTQYF.

J is TRBJ2-7 and V is TRBV5-1, with D unresolved. This CDR3 spans 15 amino acids. V was trimmed by 4 bases and J by 1 base, leaving 15 bases between them. CDR1 and CDR2 (germline): SGHRS, YFSETQ. The CDR3, as DNA: TGCGCCAGCAGCCGGCCAAACAGCGAGTCCTACGAGCAGTACTTC. This gives the protein CASSRPNSESYEQYF.

The gene calls are TRBV28 and TRBJ2-1; no clear D gene. The V gene lost 7 bases and the J gene lost 5 bases, with 9 bases spanning the gap. CDR3 length equals 12 residues. The germline CDR1 and CDR2 sequences are MDHEN and SYDVKM. CDR3 sequence (DNA): TGTGCCAGCATAGACCCAGACAATGAGCAGTTCTTC. The encoded protein is CASIDPDNEQFF.

This chain joins TRBV21-1 and TRBJ2-7; the table's D call, TRBD1, has no DNA check behind it. TRBV21-1 is shown as a pseudogene. This CDR3 is built from 19 residues. The CDR3 DNA reads TGTGCCAGCAGCAAAGTAGGCCTTTTTATAGGGACACGACCTAAAGAGCAGTACTTC. Amino acid sequence: CASSKVGLFIGTRPKEQYF.

The chain has TRBV29-1 and TRBJ1-1; weak D call: TRBD1 (5 bases). V gave up 7 bases and J gave up 2 bases, with 14 bases separating them. The CDR3 has 13 amino acids. The germline CDR1 and CDR2 sequences are SQVTM and ANQGSEA. The CDR3 spells CSGSGTINTEAFF. The CDR3, as DNA: TGCAGCGGGTCCGGGACTATTAACACTGAAGCTTTCTTT.

The chain joins TRBV6-1 to TRBJ2-2, with D unclear. The germline V gene has CDR1 MNHNS and CDR2 SASEGT. This CDR3 contains 14 residues. Trimming shortened V by 1 base and J by 4 bases, and 7 bases separated the two germline ends. CDR3 residues: CASSEGRVTGELFF. The CDR3 nucleotides are TGTGCCAGCAGTGAAGGACGGGTCACCGGGGAGCTGTTTTTT.

For this clone: The junction departs from the called germline gene at one end, perhaps through a read error. This chain links TRBV6-5 with TRBJ1-2; 7 bases are a match to TRBD1. The germline CDR1 and CDR2 sequences are MNHEY and SVGAGI. The CDR3 totals 11 residues. Written as DNA, the CDR3 is TGTGCCAGCAGTTCGAGGGGGCAGGAGAGTTTC. Its protein is CASSSRGQESF.

J is TRBJ2-5 and V is TRBV19; 7 bases line up with TRBD1. The CDR3 extends over 16 amino acids. Germline V gene data show CDR1 as LNHDA and CDR2 as SQIVND (reference sequence). Unmatched junction bases numbered 15, after V lost 6 bases and J lost 5 bases. The CDR3 sequence: CASRPADGARGETQYF. CDR3 DNA: TGTGCCAGTAGGCCGGCGGATGGGGCCAGGGGGGAGACCCAGTACTTC.

This chain connects TRBV10-3 to TRBJ2-7; TRBD2 matches at 7 bases. V lost 2 bases to trimming and J lost 5 bases; unmatched junction nucleotides: 0. The CDR3 consists of 12 residues. CDR1 is ENHRY and CDR2 is SYGVKD in the germline V gene. The CDR3, as DNA: TGTGCCATCAGTGAGGGGGGGGACGAGCAGTACTTC. It specifies CAISEGGDEQYF.

The CDR3 here is CASSDRVNTEAFF. The CDR3, as DNA: TGTGCCAGTAGCGACAGGGTGAACACTGAAGCTTTCTTT. V gene TRBV19 combines with J gene TRBJ1-1, with 7 bases that match TRBD1. This CDR3 is built from 13 residues. The germline V gene encodes CDR1 LNHDA and CDR2 SQIVND (reference sequence). The trim removed 6 bases at V and 0 bases at J, leaving 1 base unmatched.

The J gene is TRBJ1-3, the V gene TRBV4-2; D is undetermined. The germline V and J ends were trimmed by 0 bases and 2 bases, with 8 bases remaining between them. CDR3 size: 15 residues. The germline gives CDR1 LGHNA, CDR2 YNFKEQ. CDR3 sequence reads: CASSQEITAGNTIYF. The CDR3 DNA reads as TGTGCCAGCAGCCAAGAAATCACAGCTGGAAACACCATATATTTT.

This clone was counted a single time. The V call is TRBV19, the J call TRBJ1-2; D call uncertain. V dropped 6 bases and J dropped 5 bases, with 7 bases sitting between them. Germline V gene lookup returns CDR1 LNHDA and CDR2 SQIVND (reference sequence). CDR3 size: 11 residues. The CDR3 bases are TGTGCCAGTAGCGGATGGTATGGCTACACCTTC. Protein: CASSGWYGYTF. The variable domain in full, with the rest retrieved from reference TRBV19 and TRBJ1-2, is DGGITQSPKYLFRKEGQNVTLSCEQNLNHDAMYWYRQDPGQGLRLIYYSQIVNDFQKGDIAEGYSVSREKKESFPLTVTSAQKNPTAFYLCASSGWYGYTFGSGTRLTVV.

J is TRBJ1-2 and V is TRBV30; TRBD1 aligns across 8 bases. This CDR3 region has 13 residues. Germline V CDR1 and CDR2: GTSNPN, SVGIG (reference sequence). With V trimmed by 4 bases and J by 4 bases, 5 bases remained unmatched. CDR3 in amino acids: CAWNLGQGYGYTF. The CDR3 coding sequence is TGTGCCTGGAATCTCGGACAGGGCTATGGCTACACCTTC. Combining the CDR3 with reference TRBV30 and TRBJ1-2 gives the whole variable domain SQTIHQWPATLVQPVGSPLSLECTVEGTSNPNLYWYRQAAGRGLQLLFYSVGIGQISSEVPQNLSASRPQDRQFILSSKKLLLSDSGFYLCAWNLGQGYGYTFGSGTRLTVV.

The chain has TRBV3-1 (or the pseudogene TRBV3-2) and TRBJ2-2; D not resolved. This CDR3 is 15 amino acids long. V was trimmed by 0 bases and J by 5 bases, leaving 10 bases between them. Per germline, CDR1 LGHDT and CDR2 YNNKEL (reference sequence). The CDR3, as DNA: TGTGCCAGCAGCCAAGAAAGACGGAGAACCGGGGAGCTGTTTTTT. It specifies CASSQERRRTGELFF.

The chain links TRBV5-1 to TRBJ2-2; 8 nucleotides align to TRBD1. The CDR3 contains 16 residues. V lost 0 bases to trimming and J lost 6 bases; unmatched junction nucleotides: 7. Germline CDR1 SGHRS, CDR2 YFSETQ. This chain's CDR3 is CASSLVSRGRPGELFF. CDR3 coding DNA: TGCGCCAGCAGCTTGGTTTCCAGGGGGCGCCCCGGGGAGCTGTTTTTT.

The V gene is TRBV18, the J gene TRBJ2-5; weak D call: TRBD2 (6 bases). The CDR3 loop spans 15 amino acids. Germline CDR1 and CDR2: KGHSH and LQKENI. Trimming cost V 3 bases and J 2 bases, with 13 bases left between them. The CDR3 DNA reads TGTGCCAGCTCACCCCGGGAGAGCAGACAAGAGACCCAGTACTTC. It specifies CASSPRESRQETQYF.

The V gene is TRBV6-4, the J gene TRBJ2-1; possibly TRBD2 for D (6 bases). V was shortened by 8 bases and J by 4 bases, with 21 bases between the two germline ends. This CDR3 is built from 16 residues. Germline CDR1 reads MRHNA; CDR2 reads SNTAGT. The CDR3 DNA sequence: TGTGCCAGCCAAAGGGTGGCGGGGCAGGATTACAATGAGCAGTTCTTC. Encoded protein: CASQRVAGQDYNEQFF.

This chain connects TRBV18 to TRBJ1-1, with 12 positions matching TRBD1. Germline CDR1 and CDR2: KGHSH and LQKENI. CDR3 size: 14 residues. V lost 6 bases to trimming and J lost 11 bases; unmatched junction nucleotides: 10. Here the CDR3 reads CASSVGTGGKRAFF. The CDR3 DNA is TGTGCCAGCTCGGTAGGGACAGGGGGCAAGAGGGCTTTCTTT. Full variable domain (outside the CDR3, taken from reference TRBV18 and TRBJ1-1): NAGVMQNPRHLVRRRGQEARLRCSPMKGHSHVYWYRQLPEEGLKFMVYLQKENIIDESGMPKERFSAEFPKEGPSILRIQQVVRGDSAAYFCASSVGTGGKRAFFGQGTRLTVV.